These T cell receptor beta chains were read from a single sample in a study of shared clonotypes between healthy human individuals. Sequencing was performed with immunoSEQ multiplex PCR; in TCRdb, only in-frame clones are kept and a portion is missing. The profile shows more than 550,000 clones, roughly 91% of them singletons. Sequenced sample: memory CD8+ T cells from PBMCs. The receptors come from a man aged 18 to 29 in good health. Some clones in this sample may be carry-over from other donors' samples. The CDR3 runs from the conserved cysteine through the conserved F or W. D genes are given only for firm matches. Rows may omit the clone size; those that give it use once, few, many or a size class.

J | size | length | V | D | CDR3 | DNA
TRBJ2-3 | . | 14 | TRBV29-1 | TRBD2 | CSAWRREGWDTQYF | TGCAGCGCCTGGAGGCGGGAGGGGTGGGATACGCAGTATTTT
TRBJ2-7 | . | 12 | TRBV7-9 | . | CASKPGGDEQYF | TGTGCCAGCAAGCCAGGGGGGGACGAGCAGTACTTC
TRBJ2-3 | . | 15 | TRBV7-6 | . | CASSLAVRVRDTQYF | TGTGCCAGCAGCTTAGCGGTGAGGGTTCGAGATACGCAGTATTTT
TRBJ2-3 | . | 15 | TRBV9 | . | CASSVARDLTDTQYF | TGTGCCAGCAGCGTAGCCAGGGATCTCACAGATACGCAGTATTTT
TRBJ2-7 | . | 12 | TRBV5-4 | TRBD1 | CASSQGQYEQYF | TGTGCCAGCAGCCAGGGACAGTACGAGCAGTACTTC
TRBJ1-2 | . | 12 | TRBV9 | . | CASSVGGDGYTF | TGTGCCAGCAGCGTAGGCGGGGATGGCTACACCTTC
TRBJ2-5 | . | 12 | TRBV7-9 | . | CASSRQLETQYF | TGTGCCAGCAGCCGACAGCTGGAGACCCAGTACTTC
TRBJ2-5 | . | 12 | TRBV10-1 | . | CASSEGRGTQYF | TGCGCCAGCAGTGAAGGCAGGGGGACCCAGTACTTC
TRBJ2-1 | . | 14 | TRBV18 | . | CASSPKDSYNEQFF | TGTGCCAGCTCACCAAAGGACAGCTACAATGAGCAGTTCTTC
TRBJ2-7 | . | 14 | TRBV6-5 | . | CASSLGTFFYEQYF | TGTGCCAGCAGTCTCGGGACATTTTTCTACGAGCAGTACTTC
TRBJ2-7 | . | 16 | TRBV19 | TRBD1 | CASSPRDRGRINEQYF | TGTGCCAGTAGCCCACGGGACAGGGGGCGCATCAACGAGCAGTACTTC
TRBJ2-7 | once | 11 | TRBV25-1 | . | CASSEWLEQYF | TGTGCCAGCAGTGAATGGCTCGAGCAGTACTTC
TRBJ2-7 | . | 15 | TRBV4-1 | . | CASSQGKGHSYEQYF | TGCGCCAGCAGCCAAGGTAAGGGACACTCCTACGAGCAGTACTTC
TRBJ2-5 | . | 15 | TRBV4-1 | TRBD2 | CASSHPGLAVITQYF | TGCGCCAGCAGCCACCCCGGACTAGCCGTGATAACCCAGTACTTC
TRBJ1-5 | . | 15 | TRBV27 | . | CASRVHQGRDQPQHF | TGTGCCAGCAGAGTGCACCAGGGGCGAGATCAGCCCCAGCATTTT
TRBJ1-2 | . | 13 | TRBV9 | TRBD1 | CASSDGQGDGYTF | TGTGCCAGCAGCGACGGACAGGGGGATGGCTACACCTTC
TRBJ2-2 | . | 19 | TRBV18 | . | CASSLTRHGQGMNTGELFF | TGTGCCAGCTCACTTACCCGACATGGGCAGGGGATGAACACCGGGGAGCTGTTTTTT
TRBJ2-4 | . | 16 | TRBV28 | . | CASSPLDTLAKNIQYF | TGTGCCAGCAGTCCTCTAGACACCCTAGCCAAAAACATTCAGTACTTC
TRBJ2-7 | . | 15 | TRBV4-1 | . | CASSQDGGTSYEQYF | TGCGCCAGCAGCCAAGATGGGGGCACCTCCTACGAGCAGTACTTC
TRBJ1-3 | few | 16 | TRBV4-3 | . | CASSQDSGSSGNTIYF | TGCGCCAGCAGCCAAGATTCCGGTAGCTCTGGAAACACCATATATTTT
TRBJ1-4 | . | 16 | TRBV7-9 | . | CASSPRRGENEEKLFF | TGTGCCAGCAGCCCCAGGAGGGGGGAGAATGAGGAAAAACTGTTTTTT
TRBJ1-4 | . | 13 | TRBV7-9 | . | CASSLLADGELFF | TGTGCCAGCAGCCTATTAGCGGACGGGGAACTGTTTTTT
TRBJ2-7 | . | 13 | TRBV27 | . | CASSDLSGYEQYF | TGTGCCAGCAGTGATCTTTCAGGGTACGAGCAGTACTTC
TRBJ1-2 | . | 13 | TRBV7-9 | . | CASSLAPNYGYTF | TGTGCCAGCAGCTTAGCCCCCAACTATGGCTACACCTTC
TRBJ1-5 | . | 15 | TRBV27 | . | CASSSPGAGNQPQHF | TGTGCCAGCAGTTCGCCGGGGGCAGGCAATCAGCCCCAGCATTTT
TRBJ2-1 | . | 14 | TRBV14 | . | CASSQAGGVLGQFF | TGTGCCAGCAGCCAAGCGGGTGGGGTGTTGGGGCAGTTCTTC
TRBJ2-7 | . | 15 | TRBV7-6 | TRBD1 | CASSLTGDRGYEQYF | TGTGCCAGCAGCCTTACCGGGGACAGGGGTTACGAGCAGTACTTC
TRBJ1-1 | . | 15 | TRBV6-5 | . | CASSYRAGWNTEAFF | TGTGCCAGCAGTTACCGGGCGGGGTGGAACACTGAAGCTTTCTTT
TRBJ1-1 | . | 14 | TRBV9 | TRBD1 | CASSVGQGGTEAFF | TGTGCCAGCAGCGTGGGACAGGGAGGAACTGAAGCTTTCTTT
TRBJ2-2 | . | 15 | TRBV15 | TRBD1 | CATSGDRGNTGELFF | TGTGCCACCAGTGGGGACAGGGGGAACACCGGGGAGCTGTTTTTT
TRBJ2-5 | once | 16 | TRBV10-3 | TRBD2 | CAISEGTGGPQETQYF | TGTGCCATCAGTGAGGGGACGGGAGGGCCCCAAGAGACCCAGTACTTC
TRBJ2-7 | . | 14 | TRBV28 | TRBD1 | CASRWDRGGYEQYF | TGTGCCAGCAGGTGGGACAGGGGCGGCTACGAGCAGTACTTC
TRBJ2-5 | . | 15 | TRBV15 | TRBD2 | CATSSLAGGEETQYF | TGTGCCACCAGCTCACTAGCGGGAGGCGAAGAGACCCAGTACTTC
TRBJ1-3 | . | 16 | TRBV7-9 | TRBD1 | CASSLGDSLSGNTIYF | TGTGCCAGCAGCTTAGGGGACAGTCTCTCTGGAAACACCATATATTTT
TRBJ2-1 | . | 15 | TRBV7-3 | TRBD1 | CASSLGQGVYNEQFF | TGTGCCAGCAGCTTAGGTCAGGGGGTCTACAATGAGCAGTTCTTC
TRBJ2-7 | . | 12 | TRBV10-2 | TRBD1 | CGPRGHGDEQYF | TGCGGCCCGAGGGGGCACGGGGACGAGCAGTACTTC
TRBJ1-2 | . | 11 | TRBV29-1 | . | CSVEGVRGYTF | TGCAGCGTCGAGGGGGTGAGGGGCTACACCTTC
TRBJ2-3 | . | 16 | TRBV7-9 | . | CASSFIIVTYTDTQYF | TGTGCCAGCAGCTTTATCATCGTAACATACACAGATACGCAGTATTTT
TRBJ1-1 | . | 11 | TRBV18 | . | CASSPGTEAFF | TGTGCCAGCTCACCAGGGACTGAAGCTTTCTTT
TRBJ1-1 | . | 13 | TRBV27 | TRBD1 | CASSSTTGGLAFF | TGTGCCAGCAGTTCCACCACAGGGGGGTTGGCTTTCTTT
TRBJ2-7 | . | 15 | TRBV28 | TRBD2 | CASSPRDYNSYEQYF | TGTGCCAGCAGTCCGAGGGACTACAACTCCTACGAGCAGTACTTC
TRBJ1-5 | . | 15 | TRBV4-1 | . | CASSQLPDSNQPQHF | TGCGCCAGCAGCCAACTCCCAGATAGCAATCAGCCCCAGCATTTT
TRBJ1-1 | . | 13 | TRBV27 | . | CASSFAGVTEAFF | TGTGCCAGCAGTTTTGCCGGGGTCACTGAAGCTTTCTTT
TRBJ2-7 | . | 17 | TRBV10-3 | . | CAISESISVSYSYEQYF | TGTGCCATCAGTGAGTCGATTTCTGTCAGCTACTCCTACGAGCAGTACTTC
TRBJ1-5 | . | 14 | TRBV28 | . | CASSPLEINQPQHF | TGTGCCAGCAGTCCCCTGGAGATTAATCAGCCCCAGCATTTT
TRBJ2-1 | . | 15 | TRBV6-5 | TRBD2 | CASSTSGSFYNEQFF | TGTGCCAGCAGTACGAGCGGGAGTTTCTACAATGAGCAGTTCTTC
TRBJ1-5 | once | 15 | TRBV5-1 | . | CASSLGPDQDQPQHF | TGCGCCAGCAGCTTGGGCCCGGACCAGGATCAGCCCCAGCATTTT
TRBJ2-1 | . | 16 | TRBV18 | . | CASSPPGTLLYNEQFF | TGTGCCAGCTCACCCCCCGGGACCCTCCTCTACAATGAGCAGTTCTTC
TRBJ2-1 | . | 16 | TRBV13 | TRBD2 | CASSHQTGLESSEQFF | TGTGCCAGCAGCCACCAGACGGGACTAGAGAGCTCTGAGCAGTTCTTC
TRBJ2-5 | . | 15 | TRBV11-2 | . | CASSLGWQTQETQYF | TGTGCCAGCAGCTTAGGGTGGCAGACCCAAGAGACCCAGTACTTC
TRBJ2-7 | . | 14 | TRBV27 | TRBD2 | CASSLSGRGNEQYF | TGTGCCAGCAGTTTGTCCGGGAGGGGTAACGAGCAGTACTTC
TRBJ2-7 | few | 15 | TRBV27 | TRBD2 | CASSSRLAGDQEQYF | TGTGCCAGCAGCTCACGACTAGCGGGAGATCAGGAGCAGTACTTC
TRBJ2-3 | . | 15 | TRBV9 | TRBD2 | CASSPPSGTPDTQYF | TGTGCCAGCAGCCCTCCTAGCGGGACCCCAGATACGCAGTATTTT
TRBJ2-7 | . | 13 | TRBV10-3 | TRBD2 | CAISSTSEYEQYF | TGTGCCATCAGTTCGACTAGCGAGTACGAGCAGTACTTC
TRBJ2-7 | . | 12 | TRBV27 | . | CASSLTGVEQYF | TGTGCCAGCAGTTTAACGGGAGTCGAGCAGTACTTC
TRBJ2-7 | . | 14 | TRBV27 | TRBD2 | CASSSSGRMYEQYF | TGTGCCAGCAGCAGCAGCGGGAGGATGTACGAGCAGTACTTC
TRBJ1-1 | . | 15 | TRBV6-5 | TRBD1 | CASRARDRGDTEAFF | TGTGCCAGCAGGGCCCGGGACAGGGGCGACACTGAAGCTTTCTTT
TRBJ2-7 | . | 15 | TRBV5-1 | TRBD1 | CASSLAGGKGYEQYF | TGCGCCAGCAGCTTGGCAGGGGGTAAGGGCTACGAGCAGTACTTC